This T cell receptor (beta chain) is drawn from a study of blood T cell repertoires in COVID-19. About the study: Samples came from the United States, Italy and Spain, spanning acute and convalescent COVID-19. The cDNA or gDNA used as material had been derived from T cells, B-cell-depleted T cells, or PBMCs.

Per the authors' pipeline: Estimated nucleated cell counts came from reference gene primer amplification. Data came from immunoSEQ multiplex PCR; TCRdb stores just in-frame clones and leaves some out. The V and J calls and clone size are taken from that table; D and trimming were inferred from the DNA. Among about 310,000 clones listed, 87% were seen once. The CDR3 is made up of 15 amino acids. Germline loops: CDR1 SGHRS, CDR2 YFSETQ. Deletions cut 4 bases from V and 6 bases from J, with 19 bases between. The chain carries TRBV5-1 and TRBJ2-5; the D gene is possibly TRBD2 (5 bases). What was sequenced was peripheral blood. This TCR was sampled from a man over 45 with active or convalescent COVID-19. In DNA form, the CDR3 reads TGCGCCAGCAGCCGGATAGCCGGCCGGGGAAAGACCCAGTACTTC. Its protein is CASSRIAGRGKTQYF.